One and the same sample provided the 28 T cell receptor beta chains below, sequenced in a study of cytomegalovirus exposure and HLA in healthy donors. The PCR used 60 Vbeta and 13 Jbeta primers. Produced via immunoSEQ multiplex PCR; TCRdb's table is partial and in-frame only. This table holds more than 95,000 clones, over 75% found once. Sequencing was done on a sample of PBMCs. The receptors originated from a woman aged 40 to 50 in good health and CMV-seropositive.

This chain joins TRBV29-1 and TRBJ2-1; tentative D call: TRBD1 (5 bases). The germline gives CDR1 SQVTM, CDR2 ANQGSEA. Trimming shortened V by 6 bases and J by 4 bases, and 13 bases separated the two germline ends. The CDR3 loop spans 13 amino acids. The CDR3 here is CSVPLTEYNEQFF. Written as DNA, the CDR3 is TGCAGCGTCCCCCTGACAGAGTACAATGAGCAGTTCTTC.

The V and J genes are TRBV18 and TRBJ2-2; TRBD1 aligns across 11 bases. CDR1 and CDR2 (germline): KGHSH, LQKENI. V shed 3 bases and J 4 bases; nucleotides not matched to a gene: 1. The CDR3 is 15 residues long. The CDR3 loop is CASSPGTGGTGELFF. The CDR3 coding sequence is TGTGCCAGCTCACCTGGGACAGGGGGCACCGGGGAGCTGTTTTTT.

The chain links TRBV6-6 to TRBJ2-5, with 8 nucleotides matching TRBD1. The CDR3 extends over 14 amino acids. Germline values: CDR1 MNHNY, CDR2 SVGAGI (reference sequence). The J segment lost 8 bases and the V segment lost 2 bases, leaving 7 bases of the junction unmatched. CDR3 sequence (DNA): TGTGCCAGCAGTTACAGCCAGGGGGCAAGTACCCAGTACTTC. Its translation is CASSYSQGASTQYF.

The chain recombines TRBV5-1 with TRBJ2-7; 10 nucleotides agree with TRBD2. CDR1 is SGHRS and CDR2 is YFSETQ in the germline V gene. CDR3 size: 15 residues. After removal of 4 bases from V and 3 bases from J, the junction contained 7 bases not matched to a gene. The CDR3 DNA follows: TGCGCCAGCAGCCCGGAACTAGCGGGATTCTACGAGCAGTACTTC. Translating gives CASSPELAGFYEQYF.

The rearrangement uses TRBV30 and TRBJ1-1; D not resolved. V was pared by 4 bases and J by 5 bases, with 8 bases between. Germline V gene lookup returns CDR1 GTSNPN and CDR2 SVGIG (reference sequence). This CDR3 is 11 amino acids long. DNA of the CDR3: TGTGCCTGGATACGGGGAACTGAAGCTTTCTTT. It translates to CAWIRGTEAFF.

The rearrangement joins TRBV4-1 to TRBJ1-1; possibly TRBD1 for D (6 bases). The CDR3 is 13 residues long. The V gene lost 4 bases and the J gene lost 4 bases, with 10 bases spanning the gap. Germline-derived CDR1 and CDR2 are MGHRA and YSYEKL. CDR3 DNA: TGCGCCAGCAGCCGCCAGGGGATCACTGAAGCTTTCTTT. This translates into CASSRQGITEAFF.

V and J are TRBV30 and TRBJ1-2; D unresolved. Germline values: CDR1 GTSNPN, CDR2 SVGIG (reference sequence). The CDR3 is made up of 11 amino acids. Trimming left V 0 bases short and J 6 bases short, with 5 bases between. CDR3 loop: CAWSVEDGYTF. The CDR3 DNA reads TGTGCCTGGAGTGTGGAGGATGGCTACACCTTC.

The chain recombines TRBV28 with TRBJ2-2; TRBD2 matches at 12 bases. J lost 7 bases, V lost 10 bases, and 7 bases had no gene match. CDR3 length: 14 residues. Germline CDR1 MDHEN, CDR2 SYDVKM. CDR3 amino acids: CAIQTSGRYGELFF. DNA of the CDR3: TGTGCCATCCAGACTAGCGGGAGATACGGGGAGCTGTTTTTT.

This chain connects TRBV28 to TRBJ2-7; 13 bases agree with TRBD2. The J call is doubtful: the DNA matches TRBJ2-1 better. The CDR3 length is 13 residues. Germline V gene lookup returns CDR1 MDHEN and CDR2 SYDVKM. CDR3 sequence (DNA): TGTGCCAGCAGACTAGCGGGAGGGAATGAGCAGTTCTTC. Translation: CASRLAGGNEQFF.

This rearrangement joins TRBV7-2 to TRBJ2-3; 7 bases match TRBD2. Germline lookup yields CDR1 SGHTA and CDR2 FQGNSA. CDR3 size: 15 residues. V was pared by 1 base and J by 2 bases, with 3 bases of the junction left unmatched. This CDR3 is CASSLGDYPTDTQYF. For the CDR3, the DNA is TGTGCCAGCAGCTTAGGGGACTACCCCACAGATACGCAGTATTTT.

The chain has TRBV7-2 and TRBJ1-5; D might be TRBD1 (6 bases). V dropped 6 bases and J dropped 4 bases, with 7 bases sitting between them. Germline CDR1 and CDR2: SGHTA and FQGNSA. This CDR3 is built from 12 residues. For the CDR3, the DNA is TGTGCCAGCAGGACAGGAAATCAGCCCCAGCATTTT. Residues: CASRTGNQPQHF. The complete variable domain, with remaining parts taken from reference TRBV7-2 and TRBJ1-5, reads GAGVSQSPSNKVTEKGKDVELRCDPISGHTALYWYRQSLGQGLEFLIYFQGNSAPDKSGLPSDRFSAERTGGSVSTLTIQRTQQEDSAVYLCASRTGNQPQHFGDGTRLSIL.

The V gene is TRBV28, the J gene TRBJ1-5; possible D gene TRBD1, 5 bases. Germline CDR1 MDHEN, CDR2 SYDVKM. The V end lost 3 bases, the J end lost 2 bases, and 14 bases lay between the germline ends. The CDR3 covers 16 residues. As DNA, the CDR3 is TGTGCCAGCAGTTTGGTTCAGGGTTTTGGCAATCAGCCCCAGCATTTT. Its protein product is CASSLVQGFGNQPQHF. Variable domain in full (rest from reference TRBV28 and TRBJ1-5): DVKVTQSSRYLVKRTGEKVFLECVQDMDHENMFWYRQDPGLGLRLIYFSYDVKMKEKGDIPEGYSVSREKKERFSLILESASTNQTSMYLCASSLVQGFGNQPQHFGDGTRLSIL.

The J gene is TRBJ1-1, the V gene TRBV15; D remains ambiguous. The CDR3 contains 15 residues. V gave up 0 bases and J gave up 6 bases, with 14 bases separating them. The V gene's germline CDR1 is LNHNV and CDR2 YYDKDF (reference sequence). As DNA, the CDR3 is TGTGCCACCAGCAGAGATTTGGTAGATGAACCTGAAGCTTTCTTT. It encodes CATSRDLVDEPEAFF.

This chain joins TRBV4-1 and TRBJ2-7, with 10 bases fitting TRBD2. J gave up 6 bases and V 3 bases, and 2 bases lay outside the gene matches. CDR1 MGHRA and CDR2 YSYEKL come from the germline V gene. The CDR3 consists of 13 residues. CDR3 residues: CASSQGLATEQYF. DNA for the CDR3: TGCGCCAGCAGCCAGGGACTAGCGACCGAGCAGTACTTC.

The chain joins TRBV9 to TRBJ2-3; D is possibly TRBD2 (6 bases). The length of the CDR3 is 14 residues. V gave up 4 bases and J gave up 4 bases, with 13 bases separating them. CDR1 is SGDLS and CDR2 is YYNGEE in the germline V gene. As DNA, the CDR3 is TGTGCCAGCAGCTCGATGACGGGGGCAGATACGCAGTATTTT. Its translation is CASSSMTGADTQYF.

The rearrangement joins TRBV30 to TRBJ1-1; possibly TRBD1 for D (5 bases). The germline CDR1 and CDR2 sequences are GTSNPN and SVGIG (reference sequence). The V end was cut by 0 bases, the J end by 11 bases, with 19 bases between. CDR3 length: 14 amino acids. DNA for the CDR3: TGTGCCTGGAGTGTACGGGGGGACTTGTTGAGGGCTTTCTTT. Translation gives CAWSVRGDLLRAFF.

V is TRBV2 and J is TRBJ1-2; 8 bases fit TRBD1. Germline CDR1 SNHLY, CDR2 FYNNEI. The CDR3 loop spans 13 amino acids. The V and J ends lost 6 bases and 6 bases, in that order; junction bases with no gene match: 6. Here the CDR3 reads CASSRQGSDGYTF. In DNA form, the CDR3 reads TGTGCCAGCAGCAGACAGGGGTCGGATGGCTACACCTTC.

The CDR3 DNA sequence: TGTGCCAGCAGCGTAGGAAGTCGGGGGCAAGAGACCCAGTACTTC. Translation gives CASSVGSRGQETQYF. The J gene is TRBJ2-5, the V gene TRBV9; D might be TRBD2 (6 bases). CDR3 size: 15 residues. V was clipped by 0 bases and J by 2 bases, with 11 bases between them. CDR1 is SGDLS, CDR2 YYNGEE, per germline.

The J gene is TRBJ2-7, the V gene TRBV7-8; possible D gene TRBD2, 6 bases. V was clipped by 6 bases and J by 6 bases, with 15 bases between them. Germline CDR1 SGHVS, CDR2 FQNEAQ. There are 13 residues in the CDR3. As DNA, the CDR3 is TGTGCCAGCAGTCTAACTAGCAGAAGCGAGCAGTACTTC. Protein: CASSLTSRSEQYF.

In this sample, this clone turned up once. This sequence joins TRBV5-1 and TRBJ2-7, with D perhaps TRBD2 (5 bases). V shed 0 bases and J shed 2 bases, with 12 bases lying between them. The germline V gene has CDR1 SGHRS and CDR2 YFSETQ. This CDR3 is 15 amino acids long. CDR3 sequence (DNA): TGCGCCAGCAGCTTGGACCTAGCCGCCGCCTACGAGCAGTACTTC. Translating it yields CASSLDLAAAYEQYF.

This chain joins TRBV15 and TRBJ1-3; 11 bases align to TRBD1. This CDR3 is 18 amino acids long. V lost 1 base to trimming and J lost 3 bases; unmatched junction nucleotides: 8. Germline CDR1 and CDR2: LNHNV and YYDKDF (reference sequence). CDR3 sequence (DNA): TGTGCCACCAGCAGAGGAGTCGGACAGGGGGCTGGTGGAAACACCATATATTTT. It is translated as CATSRGVGQGAGGNTIYF.

CDR3 protein: CASSPGLAGGDTQYF. The DNA of the CDR3 is TGTGCCAGCAGCCCGGGACTAGCGGGAGGAGATACGCAGTATTTT. This chain connects TRBV11-3 to TRBJ2-3; 15 bases agree with TRBD2. Losses at the gene ends were 5 bases for V and 5 bases for J; bases not matched to a gene: 2. The CDR3 is made up of 15 amino acids. The germline CDR1 and CDR2 sequences are SGHNT and YENEEA.

This clone showed up just a few times. V is TRBV27 and J is TRBJ2-7, with 7 nucleotides matching TRBD1. J lost 3 bases, V lost 3 bases, and 5 bases had no gene match. The CDR3 length is 14 residues. CDR1 is MNHEY, CDR2 SMNVEV, per germline (reference sequence). DNA of the CDR3: TGTGCCAGCAGTTTCGAACAGGGGCGCTACGAGCAGTACTTC. Its protein product is CASSFEQGRYEQYF.

This clone was seen only once. The V and J genes are TRBV2 and TRBJ2-1, with D maybe TRBD1 (5 bases). The CDR3 loop spans 11 amino acids. Germline values: CDR1 SNHLY, CDR2 FYNNEI. Trimming removed 5 bases from V and 9 bases from J, with 8 bases in between. This chain's CDR3 is CASSPRGEQFF. CDR3 in DNA: TGTGCCAGCAGTCCTAGGGGTGAGCAGTTCTTC. Using reference TRBV2 and TRBJ2-1 for the parts outside the CDR3, the full variable domain is EPEVTQTPSHQVTQMGQEVILRCVPISNHLYFYWYRQILGQKVEFLVSFYNNEISEKSEIFDDQFSVERPDGSNFTLKIRSTKLEDSAMYFCASSPRGEQFFGPGTRLTVL.

The CDR3 DNA reads as TGTGCCAGCAGTGCGCCTAGCGGGAGGTTTTCGCATGAGCAGTTCTTC. It specifies CASSAPSGRFSHEQFF. The V gene is TRBV6-1, the J gene TRBJ2-1, with 11 bases matching TRBD2. Germline loops: CDR1 MNHNS, CDR2 SASEGT. J gave up 8 bases and V 4 bases, and 10 bases lay outside the gene matches. The CDR3 consists of 16 residues.

J is TRBJ1-1 and V is TRBV28, with D possibly TRBD1 on 5 matching bases. CDR1 and CDR2 (germline): MDHEN, SYDVKM. V lost 3 bases, J lost 3 bases, and 17 bases lay in between. The CDR3 covers 16 residues. This chain's CDR3 is CASSFPGGKRDTEAFF. CDR3 sequence (DNA): TGTGCCAGCAGTTTTCCGGGGGGTAAGAGAGACACTGAAGCTTTCTTT.

The sample holds a few counts of this clone. The chain combines TRBV11-1 with TRBJ2-7, with D perhaps TRBD2 (6 bases). Germline loops: CDR1 SGHAT, CDR2 FQDESV (reference sequence). The length of the CDR3 is 16 residues. The germline V and J ends were trimmed by 0 bases and 1 base, with 13 bases remaining between them. CDR3 sequence: CASSLALSSESYEQYF. The CDR3 nucleotides are TGTGCCAGCAGCTTAGCGCTGTCTAGCGAATCCTACGAGCAGTACTTC.

The rearrangement links TRBV29-1 to TRBJ2-5; D may be TRBD1 (7 bases). Trimming took 6 bases from V and 4 from J, leaving 21 bases between them. This CDR3 comprises 15 residues. Germline V lookup: CDR1 SQVTM, CDR2 ANQGSEA. Written as DNA, the CDR3 is TGCAGCGTGGGGGCCGCGGGACAGTGGGGAGAGACCCAGTACTTC. It encodes CSVGAAGQWGETQYF. The full variable domain, completed using reference TRBV29-1 and TRBJ2-5, is SAVISQKPSRDICQRGTSLTIQCQVDSQVTMMFWYRQQPGQSLTLIATANQGSEATYESGFVIDKFPISRPNLTFSTLTVSNMSPEDSSIYLCSVGAAGQWGETQYFGPGTRLLVL.